The 17 T cell receptor beta chains below all came from one sample that was sequenced in a study of blood T cell dynamics during melanoma immunotherapy. The data were produced by immunoSEQ multiplex PCR, yet TCRdb's version contains in-frame clones alone and is incomplete. The repertoire includes 4,000 to 5,000 clones, just over 95% of them detected once, and more than 1% sits in the top ten. Regarding time point: pre-treatment baseline. The specimen comprised effector memory CD8+ T cells from blood, sampled from a patient treated with checkpoint blockade. These receptors all come from a human donor with melanoma.

This clone was seen only once. V is TRBV4-1 and J is TRBJ2-7, with a weak D call TRBD2 (5 bases). The length of the CDR3 is 14 residues. Germline V gene data show CDR1 as MGHRA and CDR2 as YSYEKL. Deletions cut 1 base from V and 4 bases from J, with 11 bases between. The CDR3 sequence is CASSQGPGGYEQYF. The CDR3 DNA is TGCGCCAGCAGCCAAGGCCCCGGAGGATACGAGCAGTACTTC.

V is TRBV5-6 and J is TRBJ2-7, with D unclear. The CDR3 extends over 12 amino acids. Trimming took off 0 bases at V and 6 bases at J, with 7 bases between the two ends. Germline CDR1 and CDR2: SGHDT and YYEEEE. CDR3 protein: CASSLGEGEQYF. CDR3 coding DNA: TGTGCCAGCAGCTTGGGGGAAGGCGAGCAGTACTTC.

The CDR3 region has the DNA TGTGCCAGCAGTTTAGGGACGGACTACTCTGGAAACACCATATATTTT. This gives the protein CASSLGTDYSGNTIYF. The V call is TRBV28, the J call TRBJ1-3, with D possibly being TRBD1 (5 bases). This CDR3 region has 16 residues. The germline gives CDR1 MDHEN, CDR2 SYDVKM. The germline V and J ends were trimmed by 2 bases and 0 bases, with 11 bases remaining between them.

The count of this clone is one. This CDR3 reads CASSLAASAQNDEQYF. The CDR3 nucleotides are TGTGCCAGCAGCTTAGCGGCTAGCGCCCAAAACGACGAGCAGTACTTC. V gene TRBV7-8 combines with J gene TRBJ2-7; possibly TRBD2 for D (6 bases). The CDR3 is 16 residues long. Germline values: CDR1 SGHVS, CDR2 FQNEAQ. The V end lost 0 bases, the J end lost 5 bases, and 17 bases lay between the germline ends.

The chain uses TRBV13 and TRBJ2-7; 14 bases fit TRBD2. The CDR3 extends over 15 amino acids. V lost 8 bases and J lost 4; bases outside the gene matches: 7. Germline CDR1 is PRHDT and CDR2 is FYEKMQ (reference sequence). This chain's CDR3 is CASARGLAGAYEQYF. DNA of the CDR3: TGTGCCAGCGCCAGGGGACTAGCGGGAGCTTACGAGCAGTACTTC. Complete variable domain (other parts from reference TRBV13 and TRBJ2-7): AAGVIQSPRHLIKEKRETATLKCYPIPRHDTVYWYQQGPGQDPQFLISFYEKMQSDKGSIPDRFSAQQFSDYHSELNMSSLELGDSALYFCASARGLAGAYEQYFGPGTRLTVT.

The chain recombines TRBV9 with TRBJ2-3; 8 bases match TRBD2. Germline V CDR1 and CDR2: SGDLS, YYNGEE. The trim removed 4 bases at V and 2 bases at J, leaving 15 bases unmatched. The CDR3 loop spans 18 amino acids. CDR3 protein: CASSPIPGLAGPTDTQYF. The CDR3 DNA sequence: TGTGCCAGCAGCCCCATCCCGGGCCTAGCGGGTCCCACAGATACGCAGTATTTT.

The chain joins TRBV7-2 to TRBJ1-3, with D unclear. The germline V and J ends were trimmed by 5 bases and 2 bases, with 10 bases remaining between them. Per germline, CDR1 SGHTA and CDR2 FQGNSA. The CDR3 consists of 14 residues. CDR3: CASSRRETGNTIYF. The DNA for the CDR3 is TGTGCCAGCAGCCGCCGGGAGACTGGAAACACCATATATTTT.

This chain connects TRBV11-2 to TRBJ2-7; 14 nucleotides match TRBD2. CDR3 length: 16 residues. Germline CDR1 is SGHAT and CDR2 is FQNNGV. With V trimmed by 5 bases and J by 6 bases, 9 bases remained unmatched. As DNA, the CDR3 is TGTGCCAGCAGCCTACCGGGACTAGCGGGAGTCCTCGAGCAGTACTTC. It translates to CASSLPGLAGVLEQYF.

J is TRBJ2-7 and V is TRBV7-9; TRBD2 matches 11 bases. Unmatched junction bases numbered 9, after V lost 5 bases and J lost 6 bases. Germline assignment: CDR1 SEHNR and CDR2 FQNEAQ (reference sequence). The CDR3 consists of 15 residues. CDR3 bases: TGTGCCAGCAGCCCGACGACTAGCGGGGAGGGCGAGCAGTACTTC. This codes for CASSPTTSGEGEQYF.

This clone appeared once. The chain uses TRBV19 and TRBJ1-2; D is unclear. The CDR3 runs to 17 residues. Trimming shortened V by 7 bases and J by 2 bases, and 23 bases separated the two germline ends. Germline assignment: CDR1 LNHDA and CDR2 SQIVND (reference sequence). CDR3 bases: TGTGCCAGTATGGGGATGTCGGAGGATTTAGGGAACTATGGCTACACCTTC. Its protein is CASMGMSEDLGNYGYTF.

The chain carries TRBV11-2 and TRBJ2-5; 9 bases agree with TRBD2. The J call may not be correct, given that the DNA end is closer to TRBJ2-7. CDR1 and CDR2 (germline): SGHAT, FQNNGV. The length of the CDR3 is 16 residues. The CDR3 nucleotides read TGTGCCAGCAGCTTAGGGCAGCGGGAGGACTCCTACGAGCAGTACTTC. It yields the protein CASSLGQREDSYEQYF.

A single count supports this clone. This rearrangement joins TRBV7-9 to TRBJ2-1, with D possibly called TRBD1 or TRBD2 (5 bases each). Germline lookup yields CDR1 SEHNR and CDR2 FQNEAQ (reference sequence). This CDR3 region has 13 residues. Trimming removed 1 base at V and 8 bases at J, with 9 bases between. The CDR3 nucleotides read TGTGCCAGCAGCTTAGAGTGGGACGATGAGCAGTTCTTC. It yields the protein CASSLEWDDEQFF.

CDR3 amino acids: CASSPTVLEGVPDTQYF. In DNA form, the CDR3 reads TGTGCCAGCAGCCCCACCGTTCTAGAGGGAGTACCAGATACGCAGTATTTT. The gene calls are TRBV9 and TRBJ2-3, with a possible D match to TRBD2 (5 bases). The CDR3 has 17 amino acids. The ends were cut back, 4 bases at V and 4 bases at J, with 22 bases in the middle. The germline V gene has CDR1 SGDLS and CDR2 YYNGEE.

V is TRBV27 and J is TRBJ2-1; D could derive from TRBD1 or TRBD2 (6 bases each). V lost 2 bases and J lost 9, with 14 bases in between. The CDR3 is made up of 14 amino acids. Germline CDR1 MNHEY, CDR2 SMNVEV (reference sequence). The CDR3 here is CASSLGGHWGEQFF. As DNA, the CDR3 is TGTGCCAGCAGTTTAGGGGGGCATTGGGGTGAGCAGTTCTTC.

V gene TRBV2 combines with J gene TRBJ2-5; 9 nucleotides align to TRBD1. The J call is uncertain, as TRBJ2-7 better fits the DNA end. This CDR3 region has 14 residues. Germline-derived CDR1 and CDR2 are SNHLY and FYNNEI. The CDR3 loop reads CASKQGAGVYEQYF. CDR3 sequence (DNA): TGTGCCAGCAAACAGGGGGCTGGAGTCTACGAGCAGTACTTC.

The rearrangement uses TRBV5-6 and TRBJ1-2; TRBD1 might be the D (5 bases). The CDR3 is 13 amino acids. Per the germline V gene, CDR1 is SGHDT and CDR2 is YYEEEE. The V gene lost 7 bases and the J gene lost 4 bases, with 14 bases spanning the gap. CDR3 DNA sequence: TGTGCCAGCGCCGAGGACAAGTTCTATGGCTACACCTTC. It specifies CASAEDKFYGYTF. The entire variable domain, with the rest obtained from reference TRBV5-6 and TRBJ1-2, is as follows: DAGVTQSPTHLIKTRGQQVTLRCSPKSGHDTVSWYQQALGQGPQFIFQYYEEEERQRGNFPDRFSGHQFPNYSSELNVNALLLGDSALYLCASAEDKFYGYTFGSGTRLTVV.

This clone was found once. This sequence joins TRBV5-6 and TRBJ1-5; 11 bases match TRBD1. Germline values: CDR1 SGHDT, CDR2 YYEEEE. V lost 3 bases and J lost 4; bases outside the gene matches: 3. The CDR3 sequence is 15 residues long. CDR3 amino acids: CASSWGTGGNQPQHF. The DNA of the CDR3 is TGTGCCAGCAGCTGGGGGACAGGGGGTAATCAGCCCCAGCATTTT. The full variable domain, completed using reference TRBV5-6 and TRBJ1-5, is DAGVTQSPTHLIKTRGQQVTLRCSPKSGHDTVSWYQQALGQGPQFIFQYYEEEERQRGNFPDRFSGHQFPNYSSELNVNALLLGDSALYLCASSWGTGGNQPQHFGDGTRLSIL.